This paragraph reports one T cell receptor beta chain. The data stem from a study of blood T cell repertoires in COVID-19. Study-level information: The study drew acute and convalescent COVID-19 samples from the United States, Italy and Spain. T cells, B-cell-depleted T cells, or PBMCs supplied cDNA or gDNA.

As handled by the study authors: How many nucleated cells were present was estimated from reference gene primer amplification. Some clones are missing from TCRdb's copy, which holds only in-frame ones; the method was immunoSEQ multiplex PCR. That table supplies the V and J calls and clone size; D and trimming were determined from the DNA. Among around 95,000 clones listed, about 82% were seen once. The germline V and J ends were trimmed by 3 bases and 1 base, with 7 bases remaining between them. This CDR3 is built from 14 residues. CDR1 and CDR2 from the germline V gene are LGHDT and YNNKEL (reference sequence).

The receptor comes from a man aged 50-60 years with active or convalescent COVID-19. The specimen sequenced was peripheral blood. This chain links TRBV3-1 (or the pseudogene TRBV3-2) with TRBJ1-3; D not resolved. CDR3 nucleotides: TGTGCCAGCAGCCATGTAGCTTCTGGAAACACCATATATTTT. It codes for CASSHVASGNTIYF.